The 9 T cell receptor beta chains below all came from one sample that was sequenced in a study of cytomegalovirus exposure and HLA in healthy donors. A multiplex PCR was run with 60 Vbeta primers and 13 Jbeta primers. The method was immunoSEQ multiplex PCR; TCRdb's version includes in-frame clones alone and lacks a portion of them. The sample has tens of thousands of clones; roughly three quarters are singletons. Sequenced: PBMCs. All receptors come from a young man in good health and CMV-seronegative.

This clone was seen only a few times. This chain joins TRBV28 and TRBJ1-2; D may be TRBD1 (6 bases). Trimming left V 5 bases short and J 6 bases short, with 22 bases between. Germline CDR1 and CDR2: MDHEN and SYDVKM. The CDR3 extends over 16 amino acids. The CDR3 coding sequence is TGTGCCAGCAGTACAGTCGGGACACCCAGCCGGGATGGCTACACCTTC. Amino acid sequence: CASSTVGTPSRDGYTF.

V and J are TRBV19 and TRBJ2-2; TRBD2 agrees at 14 bases. J was trimmed by 4 bases and V by 5 bases; bases with no gene match: 9. The CDR3 is made up of 18 amino acids. The germline V gene encodes CDR1 LNHDA and CDR2 SQIVND (reference sequence). CDR3 sequence reads: CASSDLGLAGVGTGELFF. Written as DNA, the CDR3 is TGTGCCAGTAGTGACCTGGGACTAGCGGGAGTCGGCACCGGGGAGCTGTTTTTT. The whole variable domain, filled in from reference TRBV19 and TRBJ2-2, reads DGGITQSPKYLFRKEGQNVTLSCEQNLNHDAMYWYRQDPGQGLRLIYYSQIVNDFQKGDIAEGYSVSREKKESFPLTVTSAQKNPTAFYLCASSDLGLAGVGTGELFFGEGSRLTVL.

The V and J genes are TRBV6-5 and TRBJ2-7; D call uncertain. The CDR3 extends over 10 amino acids. Germline-derived CDR1 and CDR2 are MNHEY and SVGAGI. Trimming took 8 bases from V and 6 from J, leaving 8 bases between them. CDR3 amino acids: CASLGCEQYF. In DNA, the CDR3 is TGTGCCAGCCTCGGGTGCGAGCAGTACTTC.

The chain carries TRBV30 and TRBJ1-5; no reliable D call. The CDR3 is 13 amino acids. CDR1 is GTSNPN, CDR2 SVGIG, per germline (reference sequence). V lost 3 bases and J lost 5, with 11 bases in between. CDR3 in amino acids: CAWSRLPDQPQHF. For the CDR3, the DNA is TGTGCCTGGAGCCGACTCCCAGATCAGCCCCAGCATTTT. The full variable domain, rest sourced from reference TRBV30 and TRBJ1-5, is SQTIHQWPATLVQPVGSPLSLECTVEGTSNPNLYWYRQAAGRGLQLLFYSVGIGQISSEVPQNLSASRPQDRQFILSSKKLLLSDSGFYLCAWSRLPDQPQHFGDGTRLSIL.

This chain joins TRBV10-3 and TRBJ1-5; 7 bases align to TRBD1. Germline V gene lookup returns CDR1 ENHRY and CDR2 SYGVKD. The CDR3 is 12 amino acids. After removal of 8 bases from V and 7 bases from J, the junction contained 5 bases not matched to a gene. The CDR3 here is CAIQGVNQPQHF. CDR3 in DNA: TGTGCCATCCAGGGGGTAAACCAGCCCCAGCATTTT.

V is TRBV19 and J is TRBJ1-1; TRBD1 matches at 7 bases. Germline CDR1 is LNHDA and CDR2 is SQIVND (reference sequence). The CDR3 spans 14 residues. The trim removed 5 bases at V and 6 bases at J, leaving 9 bases unmatched. The chain's CDR3 is CASSPDRASSEAFF. Written as DNA, the CDR3 is TGTGCCAGTAGTCCAGACAGGGCCTCGTCTGAAGCTTTCTTT.

V usage is TRBV5-6 and J usage is TRBJ2-4; D is unresolved. Trimming took off 3 bases at V and 6 bases at J, with 7 bases between the two ends. CDR1 and CDR2 from the germline V gene are SGHDT and YYEEEE. CDR3 size: 12 residues. As DNA, the CDR3 is TGTGCCAGCAGCTCGACATTAAACATTCAGTACTTC. Translation: CASSSTLNIQYF.

V gene TRBV30 combines with J gene TRBJ2-1; 11 bases fit TRBD2. V lost 2 bases, J lost 7 bases, and 10 bases stayed unmatched. CDR3 length: 16 residues. The V gene's germline CDR1 is GTSNPN and CDR2 SVGIG (reference sequence). The CDR3 nucleotides are TGTGCCTGGAGTACAACCCATAGCGGGGGGGCAAATGAGCAGTTCTTC. As protein: CAWSTTHSGGANEQFF.

V usage is TRBV6-1 and J usage is TRBJ1-1, with TRBD1 as a possible D gene (5 bases). Germline loops: CDR1 MNHNS, CDR2 SASEGT. Trimming left V 8 bases short and J 3 bases short, with 19 bases between. This CDR3 region has 15 residues. The CDR3 region has the DNA TGTGCCAGCCGCTTGGGGTGGGGGGAAGACACTGAAGCTTTCTTT. Residues: CASRLGWGEDTEAFF.